These T cell receptor beta chains were read from a single sample in a study of early stage breast cancer tumors. Measured with immunoSEQ multiplex PCR; TCRdb has only the in-frame clones, and not every one. The sample consists of 55,000 to 70,000 clones, about 85% of them appearing once. Sequenced input: blood. Receptors were obtained from a person aged 35-55 years with breast cancer. CDR3s include the opening cysteine and the closing phenylalanine or tryptophan. D genes are given only for firm matches. The size of a clone is reported for some rows only, either as once, few or many, or as a class for expanded clones.

v_gene	j_gene	d_gene	abundance	len	CDR3aa	CDR3nt
TRBV7-2	TRBJ2-7	TRBD2	once	14	CASSPTSAAYEQYF	TGTGCCAGCAGCCCCACTAGCGCTGCCTACGAGCAGTACTTC
TRBV30	TRBJ1-4	.	few	12	CAWRAGSEKLFF	TGTGCCTGGAGGGCGGGGAGTGAAAAACTGTTTTTT
TRBV27	TRBJ2-5	.	.	14	CASSRAGRGETQYF	TGTGCCAGCTCGCGGGCAGGACGGGGAGAGACCCAGTACTTC
TRBV18	TRBJ2-5	.	.	13	CASSLGRGETQYF	TGTGCCAGCTCACTTGGGAGAGGAGAGACCCAGTACTTC
TRBV28	TRBJ1-2	.	.	15	CASSAEGGGNYGYTF	TGTGCCAGCAGTGCAGAGGGCGGAGGAAACTATGGCTACACCTTC
TRBV18	TRBJ2-7	.	few	14	CASSPTSTAYEQYF	TGTGCCAGCTCACCCACGTCGACTGCTTACGAGCAGTACTTC
TRBV28	TRBJ2-7	TRBD2	.	14	CASSEISGRYEQYF	TGTGCCAGCAGCGAAATTAGCGGGAGGTATGAGCAGTACTTC
TRBV28	TRBJ1-2	.	.	15	CASSLGWDGGYGYTF	TGTGCCAGCAGTTTAGGGTGGGACGGAGGCTATGGCTACACCTTC
TRBV18	TRBJ2-7	.	few	14	CASSQGLSSYEQYF	TGTGCCAGCTCACAGGGACTCTCCTCCTACGAGCAGTACTTC
TRBV7-8	TRBJ2-7	.	.	14	CASNPEGRGYEQYF	TGTGCCAGCAACCCAGAGGGGCGGGGCTACGAGCAGTACTTC
TRBV19	TRBJ2-7	TRBD1	once	15	CASSMGTGGRYEQYF	TGTGCCAGTAGTATGGGGACAGGGGGCAGGTACGAGCAGTACTTC
TRBV4-1	TRBJ1-5	.	.	13	CASSQDPNQPQHF	TGCGCCAGCAGCCAAGACCCTAATCAGCCCCAGCATTTT
TRBV30	TRBJ2-1	TRBD2	.	16	CAWTSGRFASYNEQFF	TGTGCCTGGACTAGCGGGAGGTTTGCCTCCTACAATGAGCAGTTCTTC
TRBV9	TRBJ1-1	.	.	12	CASSVDSSEAFF	TGTGCCAGCAGCGTAGACTCCAGTGAAGCTTTCTTT
TRBV28	TRBJ2-5	TRBD2	.	15	CASSRTSGRGETQYF	TGTGCCAGCAGCAGGACTAGCGGGAGAGGAGAGACCCAGTACTTC
TRBV5-6	TRBJ2-1	TRBD2	.	15	CASSLGGSSYNEQFF	TGTGCCAGCAGCTTGGGCGGGAGCTCCTACAATGAGCAGTTCTTC
TRBV19	TRBJ2-3	.	.	14	CASSDSISTDTQYF	TGTGCCAGTAGCGACTCAATAAGCACAGATACGCAGTATTTT
TRBV28	TRBJ2-7	.	.	12	CASSFKGYEQYF	TGTGCCAGCAGTTTCAAGGGCTACGAGCAGTACTTC
TRBV7-3	TRBJ2-3	.	.	14	CASSLVGGPDTQYF	TGTGCCAGCAGCTTGGTTGGCGGGCCTGATACGCAGTATTTT
TRBV14	TRBJ1-1	TRBD1	.	15	CASSQLPGGGTEAFF	TGTGCCAGCAGCCAACTCCCAGGGGGCGGAACTGAAGCTTTCTTT
TRBV11-2	TRBJ1-2	.	.	14	CASSLGPGNYGYTF	TGTGCCAGCAGCTTAGGTCCTGGGAACTATGGCTACACCTTC
TRBV30	TRBJ1-2	.	.	11	CAWSTGLGYTF	TGTGCCTGGTCGACTGGGCTAGGCTACACCTTC
TRBV4-1	TRBJ1-2	TRBD1	.	14	CASSQEGTGYGYTF	TGCGCCAGCAGCCAAGAGGGGACAGGGTATGGCTACACCTTC
TRBV10-3	TRBJ2-2	.	.	13	CAISERETGELFF	TGTGCCATCAGTGAAAGGGAAACCGGGGAGCTGTTTTTT
TRBV11-2	TRBJ2-1	TRBD2	few	15	CASSLGGSSYNEQFF	TGTGCCAGCAGCTTAGGCGGGAGCTCCTACAATGAGCAGTTCTTC
TRBV5-4	TRBJ2-1	.	.	16	CASSFGGQKYYNEQFF	TGTGCCAGCAGCTTCGGAGGACAAAAATACTACAATGAGCAGTTCTTC
TRBV25-1	TRBJ2-7	TRBD2	.	14	CASSLSGVSYEQYF	TGTGCCAGCAGTCTTAGCGGGGTCTCCTACGAGCAGTACTTC
TRBV6-5	TRBJ1-3	TRBD1	.	16	CASSLQTGGSGNTIYF	TGTGCCAGCAGTTTACAGACAGGGGGTTCTGGAAACACCATATATTTT
TRBV13	TRBJ1-1	.	.	11	CASSFRQEAFF	TGTGCCAGCAGCTTTCGACAGGAAGCTTTCTTT
TRBV11-2	TRBJ2-5	.	.	13	CASSPGQQETQYF	TGTGCCAGCAGCCCTGGACAGCAAGAGACCCAGTACTTC
TRBV18	TRBJ1-5	TRBD1	.	14	CASSPGQGGQPQHF	TGTGCCAGCTCACCAGGACAGGGTGGTCAGCCCCAGCATTTT
TRBV27	TRBJ2-1	.	.	15	CASSPAGNPYNEQFF	TGTGCCAGCAGTCCCGCGGGGAACCCCTACAATGAGCAGTTCTTC
TRBV6-5	TRBJ2-1	TRBD2	.	13	CASRLLGLDQQFF	TGTGCCAGCAGACTCCTGGGACTAGACCAGCAGTTCTTC
TRBV7-3	TRBJ2-1	TRBD1	.	17	CASSLLPGTGLDNEQFF	TGTGCCAGCAGCTTACTCCCCGGGACAGGGCTGGACAATGAGCAGTTCTTC
TRBV9	TRBJ2-1	.	.	15	CASSVDPPSYNEQFF	TGTGCCAGCAGCGTAGATCCGCCCTCCTACAATGAGCAGTTCTTC
TRBV12-5	TRBJ2-7	.	.	14	CASGLISLAGEQYF	TGTGCTAGTGGTTTGATTAGTTTGGCGGGTGAGCAGTACTTC
TRBV2	TRBJ2-3	TRBD2	once	13	CASRDEGGDTQYF	TGTGCCAGCCGGGACGAGGGAGGGGATACGCAGTATTTT
TRBV9	TRBJ2-7	.	.	14	CASSAPGTPYEQYF	TGTGCCAGCAGCGCCCCCGGGACACCCTACGAGCAGTACTTC
TRBV29-1	TRBJ2-3	TRBD1	.	15	CSVTNTGGLTDTQYF	TGCAGCGTTACGAACACAGGGGGTCTCACAGATACGCAGTATTTT
TRBV19	TRBJ2-7	.	.	12	CASSLRRGEQYF	TGTGCCAGTAGTCTCCGTAGGGGGGAGCAGTACTTC
TRBV19	TRBJ2-7	TRBD1	.	17	CASSPGTGGSTPYEQYF	TGTGCCAGTAGTCCAGGGACAGGGGGATCAACCCCCTACGAGCAGTACTTC
TRBV28	TRBJ2-7	.	.	14	CASSTGVYSYEQYF	TGTGCCAGCAGTACCGGTGTGTACTCCTACGAGCAGTACTTC
TRBV29-1	TRBJ1-1	.	.	12	CSAKTANTEAFF	TGCAGCGCAAAGACAGCGAACACTGAAGCTTTCTTT
TRBV5-1	TRBJ1-3	.	.	17	CASSLAWGVLSGNTIYF	TGCGCCAGCAGCTTGGCCTGGGGGGTTCTATCCGGAAACACCATATATTTT
TRBV7-9	TRBJ2-2	TRBD2	.	18	CASSSGLAGGIGAGELFF	TGTGCCAGCAGCTCGGGACTAGCGGGAGGTATCGGGGCCGGGGAGCTGTTTTTT
TRBV18	TRBJ1-1	.	.	13	CASSPGLNTEAFF	TGTGCCAGCTCACCAGGGTTGAACACTGAAGCTTTCTTT
TRBV28	TRBJ2-2	.	.	15	CASSLGPRVTGELFF	TGTGCCAGCAGTTTGGGGCCGCGCGTAACCGGGGAGCTGTTTTTT
TRBV28	TRBJ2-7	.	.	16	CASSPSDRLYSYEQYF	TGTGCCAGCAGTCCCTCCGACAGGCTATACTCCTACGAGCAGTACTTC
TRBV30	TRBJ1-5	.	.	16	CAWNQGGGNSNQPQHF	TGTGCCTGGAATCAGGGCGGCGGTAATAGCAATCAGCCCCAGCATTTT
TRBV27	TRBJ1-1	.	.	15	CASSLSISANTEAFF	TGTGCCAGCAGTTTATCGATCAGTGCGAACACTGAAGCTTTCTTT
TRBV30	TRBJ2-5	.	.	15	CAWSVRSAGKETQYF	TGTGCCTGGAGTGTACGGTCGGCGGGGAAGGAGACCCAGTACTTC
TRBV5-6	TRBJ2-3	TRBD2	once	14	CASSWGTSGDTQYF	TGTGCCAGCAGCTGGGGGACTAGCGGTGATACGCAGTATTTT
TRBV6-6	TRBJ1-5	TRBD1	.	14	CASSTDRGNQPQHF	TGTGCCAGCAGTACCGACAGGGGTAATCAGCCCCAGCATTTT
TRBV15	TRBJ1-5	TRBD1	.	15	CATSTGGSGNQPQHF	TGTGCCACCAGTACAGGGGGATCGGGGAATCAGCCCCAGCATTTT
TRBV6-6	TRBJ1-3	TRBD1	.	16	CASSPQPTGVGNTIYF	TGTGCCAGCAGCCCACAACCTACAGGGGTCGGAAACACCATATATTTT
TRBV10-3	TRBJ1-5	.	.	15	CAISEHADGNQPQHF	TGTGCCATCAGTGAGCATGCAGATGGAAATCAGCCCCAGCATTTT
TRBV5-1	TRBJ2-7	TRBD1	.	14	CASSLGQGAREQYF	TGCGCCAGCAGCTTGGGGCAGGGGGCTCGCGAGCAGTACTTC
TRBV7-6	TRBJ2-7	.	few	13	CASSVAGSNEQYF	TGTGCCAGCAGCGTTGCGGGGAGTAACGAGCAGTACTTC
TRBV19	TRBJ2-1	TRBD2	.	17	CASTLGPPGGRANEQFF	TGTGCCAGTACCTTGGGACCTCCGGGCGGGAGGGCGAATGAGCAGTTCTTC